A single sample is the source of the 27 T cell receptor beta chains below, sequenced in a study of CD8+ T cells in alopecia areata. Sequencing used cDNA as its template, made by extracting RNA and reverse transcribing it. Only in-frame clones appear in the TCRdb table, and some are missing; sequencing was by immunoSEQ multiplex PCR. The table shows approximately 99,000 clones, with approximately 59% occurring only once. The source material was CD8+ T cells sorted from blood. Receptors were obtained from a human donor in good health.

This chain connects TRBV11-3 to TRBJ2-3; the D gene is possibly TRBD1 (5 bases). From germline, CDR1 is SGHNT and CDR2 YENEEA. V gave up 5 bases and J gave up 2 bases, with 20 bases separating them. The CDR3 has 17 amino acids. The CDR3: CASSPSQGHESTDTQYF. For the CDR3, the DNA is TGTGCCAGCAGCCCAAGCCAGGGCCACGAGTCCACAGATACGCAGTATTTT.

The V call is TRBV19, the J call TRBJ1-1, with D hard to call. The V end was cut by 5 bases, the J end by 4 bases, with 8 bases between. The V gene's germline CDR1 is LNHDA and CDR2 SQIVND (reference sequence). This CDR3 is 12 amino acids long. CDR3 DNA sequence: TGTGCCAGTAGTTTTGTGGGCACTGAAGCTTTCTTT. This translates into CASSFVGTEAFF.

This chain links TRBV28 with TRBJ2-7; D gene unclear. Germline V gene lookup returns CDR1 MDHEN and CDR2 SYDVKM. This CDR3 spans 15 amino acids. V lost 6 bases and J 4 bases, leaving 19 bases between the germline ends. CDR3 protein: CASRSVPYLPYEQYF. The CDR3, as DNA: TGTGCCAGCAGATCGGTCCCTTATCTTCCATACGAGCAGTACTTC.

This CDR3 is CASSPSPRAQETQYF. The CDR3 DNA is TGTGCCAGCAGCCCCTCCCCCAGGGCCCAAGAGACCCAGTACTTC. The chain carries TRBV5-6 and TRBJ2-5, with D possibly TRBD1 on 5 matching bases. With 4 bases removed from V and 1 base from J, the gap between germline ends came to 14 bases. CDR3 size: 15 residues. Germline lookup yields CDR1 SGHDT and CDR2 YYEEEE.

The rearrangement joins TRBV6-5 to TRBJ1-2; no definite D call. This CDR3 is built from 13 residues. The germline V gene has CDR1 MNHEY and CDR2 SVGAGI. The V gene lost 5 bases and the J gene lost 3 bases, with 10 bases spanning the gap. The DNA of the CDR3 is TGTGCCAGCAGTGTTAACGATTACTATGGCTACACCTTC. Its protein product is CASSVNDYYGYTF.

The rearrangement uses TRBV5-1 and TRBJ2-4; possible D gene TRBD1, 5 bases. Trimming took off 0 bases at V and 0 bases at J, with 25 bases between the two ends. Germline lookup yields CDR1 SGHRS and CDR2 YFSETQ. There are 21 residues in the CDR3. The CDR3 DNA sequence: TGCGCCAGCAGCTTGGACGAGACAGACCGTTTGGAGTCTATAGCCAAAAACATTCAGTACTTC. Translated, it gives CASSLDETDRLESIAKNIQYF.

The chain links TRBV7-9 to TRBJ1-1; D ambiguous. CDR3 size: 13 residues. Trimming pared 7 bases from V and 0 bases from J, leaving 9 bases between. Germline lookup yields CDR1 SEHNR and CDR2 FQNEAQ (reference sequence). CDR3 DNA sequence: TGTGCCAGCAACATGGCAGTGAACACTGAAGCTTTCTTT. Protein: CASNMAVNTEAFF.

The chain is built from TRBV13 and TRBJ2-3, with TRBD2 matching over 9 bases. J gave up 2 bases and V 1 base, and 4 bases lay outside the gene matches. This CDR3 comprises 16 residues. Germline V lookup: CDR1 PRHDT, CDR2 FYEKMQ (reference sequence). The CDR3 sequence: CASSLAGTSYTDTQYF. The CDR3 DNA reads TGTGCCAGCAGCTTAGCCGGGACTAGCTACACAGATACGCAGTATTTT.

This chain links TRBV13 with TRBJ2-5; tentative D call: TRBD1 (5 bases). This CDR3 has 14 residues. The germline CDR1 and CDR2 sequences are PRHDT and FYEKMQ (reference sequence). V lost 0 bases, J lost 7 bases, and 12 bases lay in between. CDR3 sequence: CASSLGRAAVTQYF. The CDR3 DNA sequence: TGTGCCAGCAGCTTAGGCAGGGCGGCGGTGACCCAGTACTTC.

The chain has TRBV19 and TRBJ2-1, with 11 bases that match TRBD2. The CDR3 runs to 15 residues. J was trimmed by 2 bases and V by 4 bases; bases with no gene match: 1. The germline V gene encodes CDR1 LNHDA and CDR2 SQIVND (reference sequence). The CDR3 here is CASSKTSGAYNEQFF. CDR3 DNA: TGTGCCAGTAGTAAGACTAGCGGGGCCTACAATGAGCAGTTCTTC.

There are a few counts of this clone. The V and J genes are TRBV5-6 and TRBJ2-1, with 10 bases that match TRBD2. With V trimmed by 1 base and J by 8 bases, 12 bases remained unmatched. The CDR3 totals 17 residues. The V gene's germline CDR1 is SGHDT and CDR2 YYEEEE. The CDR3 reads CASSLYPSGGRRYEQFF. The CDR3 region has the DNA TGTGCCAGCAGCTTGTACCCTAGCGGGGGTCGCAGATATGAGCAGTTCTTC.

The V gene is TRBV29-1, the J gene TRBJ2-5; D possibly matches TRBD1 or TRBD2 (5 bases each). The V gene lost 0 bases and the J gene lost 3 bases, with 8 bases spanning the gap. Germline V lookup: CDR1 SQVTM, CDR2 ANQGSEA. The CDR3 consists of 13 residues. The chain's CDR3 is CSVEDLGEETQYF. The CDR3 nucleotides read TGCAGCGTTGAAGATTTGGGGGAAGAGACCCAGTACTTC.

The chain carries TRBV13 and TRBJ2-3; 7 positions agree with TRBD1. The CDR3 runs 14 residues. Unmatched junction bases numbered 3, after V lost 5 bases and J lost 1 base. Germline V gene lookup returns CDR1 PRHDT and CDR2 FYEKMQ (reference sequence). The CDR3 sequence is CASSAGQGTDTQYF. The DNA of the CDR3 is TGTGCCAGCAGCGCCGGACAGGGCACAGATACGCAGTATTTT.

The J gene is TRBJ1-1, the V gene TRBV5-6; D perhaps matches TRBD1 (5 bases). Germline lookup yields CDR1 SGHDT and CDR2 YYEEEE. The CDR3 extends over 15 amino acids. The V end was cut by 0 bases, the J end by 0 bases, with 9 bases between. CDR3 sequence: CASSLAGALNTEAFF. CDR3 DNA: TGTGCCAGCAGCTTGGCCGGGGCTTTGAACACTGAAGCTTTCTTT.

This clone has just one count. The rearrangement joins TRBV15 to TRBJ2-3; TRBD2 matches at 7 bases. This CDR3 is 14 amino acids long. The V and J ends lost 5 bases and 1 base, in that order; junction bases with no gene match: 3. The germline V gene encodes CDR1 LNHNV and CDR2 YYDKDF (reference sequence). The CDR3 spells CATSGGEGTDTQYF. The CDR3, as DNA: TGTGCCACCAGCGGGGGGGAAGGCACAGATACGCAGTATTTT.

The chain has TRBV6-6 and TRBJ1-2, with TRBD1 as a possible D gene (6 bases). The CDR3 runs to 13 residues. Germline V gene sequence: CDR1 MNHNY, CDR2 SVGAGI (reference sequence). Trimming pared 8 bases from V and 5 bases from J, leaving 15 bases between. In DNA, the CDR3 is TGTGCCAGCGATAATCGGGGGGCTTATGGCTACACCTTC. It translates to CASDNRGAYGYTF.

The chain employs TRBV21-1 and TRBJ2-7; the D call of TRBD1 is as the table states it, not checked on the DNA. TRBV21-1 is recorded as a pseudogene. This CDR3 spans 16 amino acids. The CDR3 protein is CASSNLTTGASYEQYF. The CDR3 nucleotides read TGTGCCAGCAGCAATCTGACAACAGGGGCATCCTACGAGCAGTACTTC.

The rearrangement uses TRBV15 and TRBJ2-1, with a weak D call TRBD2 (6 bases). There are 17 residues in the CDR3. CDR1 and CDR2 (germline): LNHNV, YYDKDF (reference sequence). Trimming took 3 bases from V and 2 from J, leaving 17 bases between them. This chain's CDR3 is CATSRGPAREAYNEQFF. DNA of the CDR3: TGTGCCACCAGCAGGGGCCCGGCCAGGGAGGCCTACAATGAGCAGTTCTTC.

This clone was seen only a few times. The genes are TRBV7-9 and TRBJ2-7, with D maybe TRBD2 (6 bases). V was pared by 4 bases and J by 3 bases, with 7 bases between. CDR3 length: 12 amino acids. The germline gives CDR1 SEHNR, CDR2 FQNEAQ (reference sequence). CDR3 amino acids: CASSSGLYEQYF. For the CDR3, the DNA is TGTGCCAGCAGCTCGGGACTCTACGAGCAGTACTTC.

The sample holds a few counts of this clone. The chain employs TRBV5-1 and TRBJ2-4, with D maybe TRBD1 (6 bases). This CDR3 has 16 residues. Germline-derived CDR1 and CDR2 are SGHRS and YFSETQ. Trimming shortened V by 2 bases and J by 0 bases, and 12 bases separated the two germline ends. DNA of the CDR3: TGCGCCAGCAGCTTCAGGCAGGGGCCAGCCAAAAACATTCAGTACTTC. It codes for CASSFRQGPAKNIQYF.

This clone has a handful of counts. The gene calls are TRBV18 and TRBJ2-5; D not resolved. CDR1 and CDR2 (germline): KGHSH, LQKENI. The CDR3 is 14 amino acids. Trimming pared 3 bases from V and 2 bases from J, leaving 10 bases between. DNA of the CDR3: TGTGCCAGCTCACCGGAATCCGCTCAAGAGACCCAGTACTTC. It is translated as CASSPESAQETQYF. The entire variable domain, with the rest obtained from reference TRBV18 and TRBJ2-5, is as follows: NAGVMQNPRHLVRRRGQEARLRCSPMKGHSHVYWYRQLPEEGLKFMVYLQKENIIDESGMPKERFSAEFPKEGPSILRIQQVVRGDSAAYFCASSPESAQETQYFGPGTRLLVL.

This clone was seen a handful of times. The chain recombines TRBV5-1 with TRBJ2-3; 7 nucleotides line up with TRBD2. The CDR3 covers 15 residues. CDR1 is SGHRS, CDR2 YFSETQ, per germline. Germline trimming cut 2 bases from V and 1 base from J; bases unmatched to any gene: 4. Written as DNA, the CDR3 is TGCGCCAGCAGCTTCGAGCTAGCGGGCACAGATACGCAGTATTTT. Translated: CASSFELAGTDTQYF.

This clone has more than one count but fewer than ten. The V gene is TRBV30, the J gene TRBJ2-5; D not resolved. Germline lookup yields CDR1 GTSNPN and CDR2 SVGIG (reference sequence). The ends were cut back, 0 bases at V and 5 bases at J, with 10 bases in the middle. The CDR3 consists of 13 residues. DNA of the CDR3: TGTGCCTGGAGTGTTGGTAATGCGGAGACCCAGTACTTC. It codes for CAWSVGNAETQYF.

This sequence joins TRBV7-6 and TRBJ1-2; 10 bases match TRBD1. CDR1 SGHVS and CDR2 FNYEAQ come from the germline V gene. The J segment lost 5 bases and the V segment lost 1 base, leaving 7 bases of the junction unmatched. CDR3 length: 16 amino acids. The CDR3 nucleotides read TGTGCCAGCAGCTTAGGGACAGGGGGGCCGCAATATGGCTACACCTTC. Encoded protein: CASSLGTGGPQYGYTF. The variable domain in full, completed from reference TRBV7-6 and TRBJ1-2, reads GAGVSQSPRYKVTKRGQDVALRCDPISGHVSLYWYRQALGQGPEFLTYFNYEAQQDKSGLPNDRFSAERPEGSISTLTIQRTEQRDSAMYRCASSLGTGGPQYGYTFGSGTRLTVV.

The gene calls are TRBV13 and TRBJ1-2, with TRBD1 as a possible D gene (6 bases). Germline-derived CDR1 and CDR2 are PRHDT and FYEKMQ (reference sequence). The CDR3 consists of 14 residues. With 3 bases removed from V and 5 bases from J, the gap between germline ends came to 13 bases. The CDR3 DNA sequence: TGTGCCAGCAGCTTCGGACAGCCTAGGTATGGCTACACCTTC. It codes for CASSFGQPRYGYTF.

In its sample, this clone was seen a few times. The chain employs TRBV7-9 and TRBJ1-1; TRBD1 aligns across 8 bases. Per the germline V gene, CDR1 is SEHNR and CDR2 is FQNEAQ (reference sequence). The V and J ends lost 0 bases and 5 bases, in that order; junction bases with no gene match: 14. This CDR3 is 18 amino acids long. The CDR3 nucleotides read TGTGCCAGCAGCTTAGCCGTATACAGAGTGACAGGGGTAACTGAAGCTTTCTTT. Its protein product is CASSLAVYRVTGVTEAFF.

The chain employs TRBV5-1 and TRBJ2-5, with D maybe TRBD1 (6 bases). The germline CDR1 and CDR2 sequences are SGHRS and YFSETQ. V was cut by 3 bases and J by 4 bases, with 16 bases left in between. The CDR3 extends over 15 amino acids. The CDR3 DNA is TGCGCCAGCAGCTGGTACAGGGATGTAGGAGAGACCCAGTACTTC. As protein: CASSWYRDVGETQYF.